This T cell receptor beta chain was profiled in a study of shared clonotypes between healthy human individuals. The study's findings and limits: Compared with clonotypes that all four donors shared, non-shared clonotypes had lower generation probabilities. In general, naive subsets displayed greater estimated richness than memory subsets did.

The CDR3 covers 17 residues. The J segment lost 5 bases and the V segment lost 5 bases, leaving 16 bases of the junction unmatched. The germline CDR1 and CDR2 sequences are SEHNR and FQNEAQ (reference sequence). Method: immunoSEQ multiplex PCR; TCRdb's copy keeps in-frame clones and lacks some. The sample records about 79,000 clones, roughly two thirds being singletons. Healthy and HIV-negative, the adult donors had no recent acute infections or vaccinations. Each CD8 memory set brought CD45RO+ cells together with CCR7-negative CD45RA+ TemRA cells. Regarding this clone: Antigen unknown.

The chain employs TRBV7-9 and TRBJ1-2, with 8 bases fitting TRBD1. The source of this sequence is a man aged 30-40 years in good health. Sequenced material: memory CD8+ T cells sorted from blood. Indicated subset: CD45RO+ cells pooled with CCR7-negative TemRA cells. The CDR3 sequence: CASSPKDRESFGYGYTF. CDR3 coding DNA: TGTGCCAGCAGCCCTAAGGACAGGGAGAGTTTCGGGTATGGCTACACCTTC.